Each of the 30 T cell receptor beta chains below was sequenced from the same sample in a study of blood T cell repertoires in COVID-19. Profiled with immunoSEQ multiplex PCR; TCRdb holds only in-frame clones, not every one. The sample contains around 110,000 clones, 75% to 90% of which appear only once. Source material: peripheral blood. The receptor source for this set is a man in his 70s with acute or convalescent COVID-19.

The chain employs TRBV5-1 and TRBJ2-2; TRBD2 matches 10 bases. With 0 bases clipped from V and 6 bases from J, the junction kept 5 bases outside the gene matches. Germline V gives CDR1 SGHRS, CDR2 YFSETQ. There are 16 residues in the CDR3. The CDR3 reads CASSLAPAGGPGELFF. The CDR3, as DNA: TGCGCCAGCAGCTTGGCTCCAGCGGGGGGGCCCGGGGAGCTGTTTTTT.

The chain employs TRBV5-6 and TRBJ1-4; no firm D call. The CDR3 length is 14 residues. Per germline, CDR1 SGHDT and CDR2 YYEEEE. The ends were cut back, 1 base at V and 8 bases at J, with 12 bases in the middle. Here the CDR3 DNA reads TGTGCCAGCAGCTTGAGCGGGAAGGAAGAAAAACTGTTTTTT. Translating gives CASSLSGKEEKLFF. Full variable domain (rest looked up from reference TRBV5-6 and TRBJ1-4): DAGVTQSPTHLIKTRGQQVTLRCSPKSGHDTVSWYQQALGQGPQFIFQYYEEEERQRGNFPDRFSGHQFPNYSSELNVNALLLGDSALYLCASSLSGKEEKLFFGSGTQLSVL.

The chain couples TRBV2 to TRBJ2-7, with a possible D match to TRBD1 (5 bases). V was pared by 0 bases and J by 6 bases, with 12 bases between. This CDR3 has 14 residues. The germline CDR1 and CDR2 sequences are SNHLY and FYNNEI. The CDR3 DNA sequence: TGTGCCAGCAGTGAAGCTTGGCAGGGCGGCGAGCAGTACTTC. The encoded protein is CASSEAWQGGEQYF.

The V gene is TRBV5-1, the J gene TRBJ2-1; D may be TRBD1 (6 bases). V was trimmed by 4 bases and J by 7 bases, leaving 12 bases between them. Germline V gene data show CDR1 as SGHRS and CDR2 as YFSETQ. This CDR3 is 13 amino acids long. CDR3 sequence (DNA): TGCGCCAGCAGCCCCGGACAGAGGAATGAGCAGTTCTTC. It translates to CASSPGQRNEQFF.

This clone was seen a few times. The chain employs TRBV6-5 and TRBJ2-7, with D hard to call. The CDR3 loop spans 13 amino acids. The V and J ends lost 2 bases and 4 bases respectively, with 9 bases between them. Germline assignment: CDR1 MNHEY and CDR2 SVGAGI. CDR3 DNA: TGTGCCAGCAGTTACCCCCCCAGGTACGAGCAGTACTTC. It encodes CASSYPPRYEQYF.

The chain combines TRBV14 with TRBJ2-7; D uncertain. This CDR3 is 15 amino acids long. Trimming cost V 1 base and J 0 bases, with 10 bases left between them. Per the germline V gene, CDR1 is SGHDN and CDR2 is FVKESK. The CDR3 DNA follows: TGTGCCAGCAGCCAAGTTAAGCGTAGCTCCTACGAGCAGTACTTC. This encodes CASSQVKRSSYEQYF.

The chain links TRBV10-2 to TRBJ1-1; maybe TRBD1 (6 bases). Germline V gene data show CDR1 as WSHSY and CDR2 as SAAADI. The CDR3 is made up of 13 amino acids. V shed 7 bases and J shed 1 base, with 10 bases lying between them. CDR3 protein: CASIRGGNTEAFF. In DNA form, the CDR3 reads TGCGCCAGCATCCGAGGGGGGAACACTGAAGCTTTCTTT.

The CDR3 sequence: CASSIGWPGELFF. In DNA form, the CDR3 reads TGTGCCAGTAGTATCGGGTGGCCCGGGGAGCTGTTTTTT. The V gene is TRBV19, the J gene TRBJ2-2; D is undetermined. V was shortened by 3 bases and J by 6 bases, with 8 bases between the two germline ends. CDR1 is LNHDA, CDR2 SQIVND, per germline (reference sequence). The CDR3 covers 13 residues. The whole variable domain, filled in from reference TRBV19 and TRBJ2-2, reads DGGITQSPKYLFRKEGQNVTLSCEQNLNHDAMYWYRQDPGQGLRLIYYSQIVNDFQKGDIAEGYSVSREKKESFPLTVTSAQKNPTAFYLCASSIGWPGELFFGEGSRLTVL.

This clone appeared once. The V and J genes are TRBV12-5 and TRBJ1-2; possible D gene TRBD1, 5 bases. The germline V gene encodes CDR1 LGHNT and CDR2 FRNRAP. V was clipped by 6 bases and J by 1 base, with 6 bases between them. The CDR3 has 12 amino acids. Here the CDR3 DNA reads TGTGCTAGTGGCAGGGATAACTATGGCTACACCTTC. Translation: CASGRDNYGYTF. Supplemented by reference TRBV12-5 and TRBJ1-2, the full variable domain reads DARVTQTPRHKVTEMGQEVTMRCQPILGHNTVFWYRQTMMQGLELLAYFRNRAPLDDSGMPKDRFSAEMPDATLATLKIQPSEPRDSAVYFCASGRDNYGYTFGSGTRLTVV.

The CDR3 coding sequence is TGCGCCAGCAGCTCAAAGCCTAGTACCGGGGAGCTGTTTTTT. This codes for CASSSKPSTGELFF. The chain employs TRBV5-1 and TRBJ2-2; D is undetermined. V was clipped by 3 bases and J by 5 bases, with 11 bases between them. The CDR3 has 14 residues. The germline CDR1 and CDR2 sequences are SGHRS and YFSETQ.

This clone was detected a few times. V is TRBV5-6 and J is TRBJ1-5; 10 nucleotides align to TRBD1. This CDR3 region has 17 residues. V lost 4 bases to trimming and J lost 6 bases; unmatched junction nucleotides: 13. The germline V gene has CDR1 SGHDT and CDR2 YYEEEE. The CDR3 DNA is TGTGCCAGCAGCCTGGGACAGGGGTCCGGGTTTGGTCAGCCCCAGCATTTT. Translated, it gives CASSLGQGSGFGQPQHF.

The genes are TRBV28 and TRBJ2-3, with 9 bases aligning to TRBD1. V shed 2 bases and J 0 bases; nucleotides not matched to a gene: 3. The CDR3 has 16 residues. CDR1 is MDHEN and CDR2 is SYDVKM in the germline V gene. CDR3 loop: CASSLRGTGSTDTQYF. CDR3 nucleotides: TGTGCCAGCAGTTTAAGGGGGACAGGGAGCACAGATACGCAGTATTTT.

CDR3 nucleotides: TGTGCCAGCAGGGGTGGGGAGGTGTTGGAAAACATTCAGTACTTC. This gives the protein CASRGGEVLENIQYF. The chain joins TRBV6-5 to TRBJ2-4, with D possibly being TRBD2 (6 bases). The germline V and J ends were trimmed by 6 bases and 5 bases, with 17 bases remaining between them. The CDR3 sequence is 15 residues long. Germline V gene sequence: CDR1 MNHEY, CDR2 SVGAGI.

V and J are TRBV18 and TRBJ2-4; D gene uncertain. The CDR3 consists of 13 residues. Trimming left V 3 bases short and J 8 bases short, with 11 bases between. Germline V gene data show CDR1 as KGHSH and CDR2 as LQKENI. In DNA form, the CDR3 reads TGTGCCAGCTCACCGGGCCTCATGGACATTCAGTACTTC. Its translation: CASSPGLMDIQYF.

The V and J genes are TRBV5-1 and TRBJ1-6; 11 bases map to TRBD1. The CDR3 spans 15 residues. Germline lookup yields CDR1 SGHRS and CDR2 YFSETQ. Losses at the gene ends were 1 base for V and 9 bases for J; bases not matched to a gene: 3. In nucleotides, the CDR3 is TGCGCCAGCAGCTTGTTTGGGACAGGGGGTTCACCCCTCCACTTT. Its protein product is CASSLFGTGGSPLHF. Drawing the rest from reference TRBV5-1 and TRBJ1-6, the complete variable domain is KAGVTQTPRYLIKTRGQQVTLSCSPISGHRSVSWYQQTPGQGLQFLFEYFSETQRNKGNFPGRFSGRQFSNSRSEMNVSTLELGDSALYLCASSLFGTGGSPLHFGNGTRLTVT.

As regards this clone: Compared with germline, one end of the junction differs, possibly owing to a read error. The chain is built from TRBV11-2 and TRBJ2-7, with 8 bases matching TRBD1. The CDR3 contains 14 residues. Germline CDR1 SGHAT, CDR2 FQNNGV. For the CDR3, the DNA is TGTGCCAGCACCTTAGGCGGACAGGGAGACGAGCAGTACTTC. Translating it yields CASTLGGQGDEQYF.

This clone showed up just once. This chain uses TRBV5-4 with TRBJ2-2; 13 bases map to TRBD2. With 4 bases clipped from V and 6 bases from J, the junction kept 3 bases outside the gene matches. This CDR3 is 15 amino acids long. Germline V gene lookup returns CDR1 SGHNT and CDR2 YYREEE (reference sequence). The CDR3 region has the DNA TGTGCCAGCAGCCCGGGACTAGCGGGGTCCGGGGAGCTGTTTTTT. This encodes CASSPGLAGSGELFF.

The chain carries TRBV19 and TRBJ1-1, with D possibly being TRBD1 (5 bases). The CDR3 totals 15 residues. Germline CDR1 is LNHDA and CDR2 is SQIVND (reference sequence). The germline V and J ends were trimmed by 6 bases and 3 bases, with 17 bases remaining between them. CDR3 DNA: TGTGCCAGTAGCAAATCCAGGGTTTCGGACACTGAAGCTTTCTTT. Its protein is CASSKSRVSDTEAFF.

This clone was counted between two and nine times. The gene calls are TRBV15 and TRBJ1-2, with D perhaps matching TRBD1 (6 bases). Deletions cut 0 bases from V and 4 bases from J, with 12 bases between. The CDR3 runs 15 residues. In germline, CDR1 is LNHNV, CDR2 YYDKDF (reference sequence). CDR3 nucleotide sequence: TGTGCCACCAGCAGAGAGGGGGCGCGGACCTATGGCTACACCTTC. Residues: CATSREGARTYGYTF.

The chain joins TRBV11-1 to TRBJ1-4; the D gene is possibly TRBD1 (5 bases). The CDR3 is 15 residues long. CDR1 and CDR2 (germline): SGHAT, FQDESV (reference sequence). The germline V and J ends were trimmed by 3 bases and 5 bases, with 13 bases remaining between them. The CDR3 spells CASSLDTGPNEKLFF. CDR3 coding DNA: TGTGCCAGCAGCTTGGATACAGGTCCCAATGAAAAACTGTTTTTT.

The chain carries TRBV5-1 and TRBJ2-7; weak D call: TRBD2 (6 bases). This CDR3 is 15 amino acids long. Germline assignment: CDR1 SGHRS and CDR2 YFSETQ. The V gene lost 3 bases and the J gene lost 1 base, with 14 bases spanning the gap. The CDR3 reads CASSSAGRISYEQYF. CDR3 nucleotides: TGCGCCAGCAGCTCGGCGGGACGGATTTCCTACGAGCAGTACTTC.

V usage is TRBV5-1 and J usage is TRBJ2-7; 11 bases line up with TRBD1. The CDR3 has 16 amino acids. CDR1 and CDR2 (germline): SGHRS, YFSETQ. The V segment lost 5 bases and the J segment 2 bases; nucleotides outside the gene matches: 9. CDR3 residues: CASSWTGGAGPYEQYF. In nucleotides, the CDR3 is TGCGCCAGCAGTTGGACAGGGGGCGCCGGGCCCTACGAGCAGTACTTC.

The DNA for the CDR3 is TGTGCCAGTAGTGCGGGACAGGGGGCTTCTGGAAACACCATATATTTT. This sequence encodes CASSAGQGASGNTIYF. The chain uses TRBV19 and TRBJ1-3; the match to TRBD1 covers 12 bases. The V gene's germline CDR1 is LNHDA and CDR2 SQIVND (reference sequence). The junction had 3 bases not matched to a gene; V was cut back by 5 bases and J by 1 base. This CDR3 is 16 amino acids long.

The chain employs TRBV28 and TRBJ2-4, with 7 bases identical to TRBD2. Unmatched junction bases numbered 5, after V lost 5 bases and J lost 1 base. The CDR3 covers 15 residues. Germline-derived CDR1 and CDR2 are MDHEN and SYDVKM. The CDR3 DNA is TGTGCCAGCAGTCTCGTGGGGGGGGCCAAAAACATTCAGTACTTC. This encodes CASSLVGGAKNIQYF.

This clone was seen just once. The chain couples TRBV4-1 to TRBJ1-2, with 12 nucleotides matching TRBD1. The CDR3 is 16 amino acids. The germline V gene encodes CDR1 MGHRA and CDR2 YSYEKL. V shed 3 bases and J 14 bases; nucleotides not matched to a gene: 16. CDR3 sequence (DNA): TGCGCCAGCAGCCAGAGCTTGGGGAGGGACAGGGGGCTCGCGACCTTC. As protein: CASSQSLGRDRGLATF.

This CDR3 is CSGNRGGTEAFF. The CDR3 DNA follows: TGCAGCGGCAACAGGGGAGGCACTGAAGCTTTCTTT. The V call is TRBV29-1, the J call TRBJ1-1; 7 bases fit TRBD1. Unmatched junction bases numbered 6, after V lost 7 bases and J lost 4 bases. The CDR3 runs to 12 residues. Germline V CDR1 and CDR2: SQVTM, ANQGSEA.

This clone has a handful of counts. The chain couples TRBV19 to TRBJ1-2; D ambiguous. Germline V lookup: CDR1 LNHDA, CDR2 SQIVND (reference sequence). The V gene lost 3 bases and the J gene lost 3 bases, with 14 bases spanning the gap. The CDR3 contains 15 residues. CDR3 residues: CASSIPTRLDYGYTF. CDR3 nucleotides: TGTGCCAGTAGTATCCCCACCAGGTTGGACTATGGCTACACCTTC. Full variable domain (remainder filled in from reference TRBV19 and TRBJ1-2): DGGITQSPKYLFRKEGQNVTLSCEQNLNHDAMYWYRQDPGQGLRLIYYSQIVNDFQKGDIAEGYSVSREKKESFPLTVTSAQKNPTAFYLCASSIPTRLDYGYTFGSGTRLTVV.

This clone has more than one count but fewer than ten. This chain links TRBV5-1 with TRBJ2-2, with D possibly matching TRBD2 (6 bases). The germline V and J ends were trimmed by 4 bases and 6 bases, with 16 bases remaining between them. The CDR3 has 15 amino acids. Germline V CDR1 and CDR2: SGHRS, YFSETQ. The CDR3 region has the DNA TGCGCCAGCAGCCCCCTCCAAGCTAGCGCCGGGGAGCTGTTTTTT. Translating it yields CASSPLQASAGELFF.

This clone was observed a few times. The chain recombines TRBV5-1 with TRBJ2-7; D possibly corresponds to TRBD1 (6 bases). Germline CDR1 is SGHRS and CDR2 is YFSETQ. The CDR3 consists of 14 residues. Deletions cut 4 bases from V and 2 bases from J, with 13 bases between. CDR3 amino acids: CASSETGLTYEQYF. The CDR3 DNA follows: TGCGCCAGCAGCGAGACAGGTTTAACCTACGAGCAGTACTTC.

The chain combines TRBV10-1 with TRBJ2-2, with 7 positions matching TRBD1. This CDR3 has 14 residues. The germline V gene has CDR1 WNHNN and CDR2 SYGVQD (reference sequence). The junction had 7 bases not matched to a gene; V was cut back by 6 bases and J by 6 bases. The CDR3 region has the DNA TGCGCCAGCAGGGGGGACAGAGGACCCGGGGAGCTGTTTTTT. This codes for CASRGDRGPGELFF.